One and the same sample provided the 5 T cell receptor beta chains below, sequenced in a study of cytomegalovirus exposure and HLA in healthy donors. PCR involved 60 Vbeta and 13 Jbeta primers. This table comes from immunoSEQ multiplex PCR, and its TCRdb copy is limited to in-frame clones, with some not included. The profile shows 89,000 or so clones, around 75% of them singletons. Material: PBMCs. The receptor set was obtained from a man aged 18 to 29 in good health and CMV-seropositive.

The chain couples TRBV5-4 to TRBJ2-3; perhaps TRBD1 as D (6 bases). The germline V gene encodes CDR1 SGHNT and CDR2 YYREEE (reference sequence). The ends were cut back, 4 bases at V and 0 bases at J, with 9 bases in the middle. The CDR3 totals 14 residues. The CDR3 DNA is TGTGCCAGCAGCGGTGGACAGAGCACAGATACGCAGTATTTT. Amino acids: CASSGGQSTDTQYF.

V and J are TRBV14 and TRBJ1-6, with D possibly matching TRBD1 (6 bases). The CDR3 loop spans 15 amino acids. CDR1 is SGHDN and CDR2 is FVKESK in the germline V gene. V lost 3 bases and J lost 7, with 13 bases in between. The CDR3 spells CASSQLDSKNSPLHF. The CDR3 nucleotides are TGTGCCAGCAGCCAGTTGGACAGCAAAAATTCACCCCTCCACTTT.

The rearrangement uses TRBV11-2 and TRBJ2-4; a weak D match, TRBD2 (5 bases). V was shortened by 1 base and J by 7 bases, with 11 bases between the two germline ends. Germline V gene sequence: CDR1 SGHAT, CDR2 FQNNGV. This CDR3 region has 14 residues. Written as DNA, the CDR3 is TGTGCCAGCAGCTTAGGGATCGAGCGGAACATTCAGTACTTC. Translating gives CASSLGIERNIQYF.

The chain joins TRBV7-9 to TRBJ2-3; the match to TRBD1 covers 8 bases. The CDR3 sequence is 16 residues long. Germline CDR1 is SEHNR and CDR2 is FQNEAQ (reference sequence). The ends lost 2 bases at V and 3 bases at J; junction bases unmatched: 7. The CDR3 DNA sequence: TGTGCCAGCAGCTTACCGACAGGGGAAGAGACAGATACGCAGTATTTT. This encodes CASSLPTGEETDTQYF. The entire variable domain, with the rest obtained from reference TRBV7-9 and TRBJ2-3, is as follows: DTGVSQNPRHKITKRGQNVTFRCDPISEHNRLYWYRQTLGQGPEFLTYFQNEAQLEKSRLLSDRFSAERPKGSFSTLEIQRTEQGDSAMYLCASSLPTGEETDTQYFGPGTRLTVL.

In its sample, this clone was seen a few times. The chain uses TRBV27 and TRBJ1-4; tentatively, D is TRBD1 (5 bases). This CDR3 has 16 residues. Per the germline V gene, CDR1 is MNHEY and CDR2 is SMNVEV (reference sequence). V was clipped by 6 bases and J by 0 bases, with 14 bases between them. The CDR3 region has the DNA TGTGCCAGCAGCAAGACAGTCATGGCAACTAATGAAAAACTGTTTTTT. It codes for CASSKTVMATNEKLFF.